The present entry profiles one TCR beta chain with its context. TCR beta libraries were built with iRepertoire HTBI primers and Arm-PCR of CDR3 regions. TCRdb re-derived calls from the multiplex PCR reads in MiXCR, one entry per CDR3 protein. The data show around 450,000 distinct CDR3 sequences, with roughly 21% seen just once and 7% to 9% held by the top ten. These data are taken from a study of regulatory T cells in long-lasting Graves disease. This CDR3 spans 15 amino acids. Germline V gene lookup returns CDR1 KGHDR and CDR2 SFDVKD. J lost 3 bases, V lost 2 bases, and 5 bases had no gene match. Time point: persistent/refractory GD, antithyroid drugs over 5 years with positive TRAb. Generation of the TCR library employed RNA extracted from PBMCs.

The clonotype comes from a female donor with Graves disease. This sequence joins TRBV24-1 and TRBJ2-7; 8 bases are a match to TRBD1. The starting material was peripheral blood mononuclear cells (PBMCs), obtained when the disease was refractory, from a patient treated with antithyroid drugs. CDR3 coding DNA: TGTGCCACCAGTGATTGGGACGGGACAGGCTACGAGCAGTACTTC. Translated, it gives CATSDWDGTGYEQYF.